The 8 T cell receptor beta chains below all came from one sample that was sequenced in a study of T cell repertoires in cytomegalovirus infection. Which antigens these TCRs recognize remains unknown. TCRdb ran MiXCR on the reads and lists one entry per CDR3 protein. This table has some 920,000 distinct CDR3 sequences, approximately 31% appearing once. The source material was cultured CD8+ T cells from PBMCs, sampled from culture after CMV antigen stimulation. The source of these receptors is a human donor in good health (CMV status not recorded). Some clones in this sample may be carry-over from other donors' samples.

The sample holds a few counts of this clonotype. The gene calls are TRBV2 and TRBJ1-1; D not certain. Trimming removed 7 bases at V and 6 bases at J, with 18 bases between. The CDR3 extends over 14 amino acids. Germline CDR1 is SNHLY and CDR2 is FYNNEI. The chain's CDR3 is CASILNGVSAEAFF. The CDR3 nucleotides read TGTGCCAGCATCCTGAATGGTGTCAGCGCTGAAGCTTTCTTT.

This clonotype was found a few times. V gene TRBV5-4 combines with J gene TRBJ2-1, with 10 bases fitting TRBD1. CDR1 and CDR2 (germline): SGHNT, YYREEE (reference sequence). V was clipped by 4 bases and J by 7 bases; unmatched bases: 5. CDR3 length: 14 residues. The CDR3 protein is CASSPPGQGNEQFF. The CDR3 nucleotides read TGTGCCAGCAGCCCCCCGGGACAGGGGAATGAGCAGTTCTTC.

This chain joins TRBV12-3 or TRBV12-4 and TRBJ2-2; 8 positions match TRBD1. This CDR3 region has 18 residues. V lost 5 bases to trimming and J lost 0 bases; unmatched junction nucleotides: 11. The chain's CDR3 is CASSTRTGRLTNTGELFF. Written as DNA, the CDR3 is TGTGCCAGCAGTACCCGGACAGGGCGCCTCACGAACACCGGGGAGCTGTTTTTT.

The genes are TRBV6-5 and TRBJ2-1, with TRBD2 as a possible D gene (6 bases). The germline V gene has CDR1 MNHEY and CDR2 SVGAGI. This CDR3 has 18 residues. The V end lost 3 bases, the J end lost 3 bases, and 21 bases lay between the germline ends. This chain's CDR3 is CASSYRWGELDYYNEQFF. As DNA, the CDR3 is TGTGCCAGCAGTTATCGCTGGGGCGAGTTGGACTACTACAATGAGCAGTTCTTC.

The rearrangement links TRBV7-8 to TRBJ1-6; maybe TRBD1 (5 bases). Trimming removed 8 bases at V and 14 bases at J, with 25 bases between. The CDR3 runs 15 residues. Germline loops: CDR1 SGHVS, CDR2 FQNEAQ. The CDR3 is CASRRVLGAEGTLHF. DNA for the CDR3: TGTGCCAGCCGCAGGGTTTTAGGGGCTGAGGGAACCCTCCACTTT. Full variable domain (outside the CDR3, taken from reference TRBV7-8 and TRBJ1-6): GAGVSQSPRYKVAKRGQDVALRCDPISGHVSLFWYQQALGQGPEFLTYFQNEAQLDKSGLPSDRFFAERPEGSVSTLKIQRTQQEDSAVYLCASRRVLGAEGTLHFGNGTRLTVT.

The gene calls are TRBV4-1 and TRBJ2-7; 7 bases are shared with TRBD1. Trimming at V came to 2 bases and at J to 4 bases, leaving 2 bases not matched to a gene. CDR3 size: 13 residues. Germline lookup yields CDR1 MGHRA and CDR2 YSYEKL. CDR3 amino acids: CASSQRDSYEQYF. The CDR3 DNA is TGCGCCAGCAGCCAAAGGGACAGTTACGAGCAGTACTTC.

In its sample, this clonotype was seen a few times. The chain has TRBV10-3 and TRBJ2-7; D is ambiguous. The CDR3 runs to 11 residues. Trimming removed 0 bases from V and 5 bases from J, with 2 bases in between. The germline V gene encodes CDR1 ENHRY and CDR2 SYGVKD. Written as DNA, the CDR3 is TGTGCCATCAGTGAGTCTAACGAGCAGTACTTC. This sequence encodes CAISESNEQYF.

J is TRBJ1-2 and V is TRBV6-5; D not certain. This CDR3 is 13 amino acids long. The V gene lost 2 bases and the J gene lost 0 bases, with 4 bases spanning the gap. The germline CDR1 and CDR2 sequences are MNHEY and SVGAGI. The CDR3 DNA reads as TGTGCCAGCAGTTACGCTTCTAACTATGGCTACACCTTC. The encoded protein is CASSYASNYGYTF.